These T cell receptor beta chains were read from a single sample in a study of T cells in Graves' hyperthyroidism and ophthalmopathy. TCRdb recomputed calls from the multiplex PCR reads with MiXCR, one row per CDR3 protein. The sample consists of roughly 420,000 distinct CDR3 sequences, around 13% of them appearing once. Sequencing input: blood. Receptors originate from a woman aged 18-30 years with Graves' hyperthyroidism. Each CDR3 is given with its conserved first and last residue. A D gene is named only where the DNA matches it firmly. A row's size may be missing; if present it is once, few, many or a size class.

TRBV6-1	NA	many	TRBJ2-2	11	TGTGCCAGCAGGGGGACCGGGGAGCTGTTTTTT	CASRGTGELFF
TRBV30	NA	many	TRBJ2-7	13	TGTGCCTGGAGTGGAGGCAGGACCTACGAGCAGTACTTC	CAWSGGRTYEQYF
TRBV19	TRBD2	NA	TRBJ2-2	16	TGTGCCAGTAGTAATAGGGTAGCGGGAGGCACCGGGGAGCTGTTTTTT	CASSNRVAGGTGELFF
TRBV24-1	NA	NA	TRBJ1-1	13	TGTGCCACCAGTGATTTTCGGGACACTGAAGCTTTCTTT	CATSDFRDTEAFF
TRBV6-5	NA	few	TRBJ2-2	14	TGTGCCAGCAGTTACCTAGAGAACACCGGGGAGCTGTTTTTT	CASSYLENTGELFF
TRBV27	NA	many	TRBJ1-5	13	TGTGCCAGCAGTCTATCTCACAACCAGCCCCAGCATTTT	CASSLSHNQPQHF
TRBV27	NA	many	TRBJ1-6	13	TGTGCCAGCAGTTTTTCATTGGGGTTGTCCCTCCACTTT	CASSFSLGLSLHF
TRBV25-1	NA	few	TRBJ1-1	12	TGTGCCAGCAGAGAGAGTTGGGATGAAGCTTTCTTT	CASRESWDEAFF
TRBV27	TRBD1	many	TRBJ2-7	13	TGTGCCAGCAGTTTAACAGGGGAGTACGAGCAGTACTTC	CASSLTGEYEQYF
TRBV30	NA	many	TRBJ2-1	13	TGTGCCTGGGGGGGGTCGCCCTACAATGAGCAGTTCTTC	CAWGGSPYNEQFF
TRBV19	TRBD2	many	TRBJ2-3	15	TGTGCCAGTAGTAGGACGGGAGGGACAACAGATACGCAGTATTTT	CASSRTGGTTDTQYF
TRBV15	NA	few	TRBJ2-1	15	TGTGCCACCAGCAGACCATTGACATACTACAATGAGCAGTTCTTC	CATSRPLTYYNEQFF
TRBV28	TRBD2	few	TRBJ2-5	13	TGTGCCAGCAGTTCGGCTAGCGGGAGGAGGGCGGACTTC	CASSSASGRRADF
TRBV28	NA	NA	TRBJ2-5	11	TGTGCCAGCAGTTCGAACTGGATGGTGTACTTC	CASSSNWMVYF
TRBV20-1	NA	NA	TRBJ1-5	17	TGCAGTGCTAGTAGTGGTCAGGGATTTTATAGCAATCAGCCCCAGCATTTT	CSASSGQGFYSNQPQHF
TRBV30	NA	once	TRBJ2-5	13	TGTGCCTGGAGTTCGACAGCCCCAGAGACCCAGTACTTC	CAWSSTAPETQYF
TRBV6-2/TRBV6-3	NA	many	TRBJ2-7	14	TGTGCCACCACAGTGTCAGGCATTACCTACGAGCAGTACTTC	CATTVSGITYEQYF